The 23 T cell receptor beta chains below all came from one sample that was sequenced in a study of OX40 agonist ivuxolimab in advanced cancers. The assay was immunoSEQ multiplex PCR, and TCRdb's table has in-frame clones only and misses some. The data hold tens of thousands of clones, with over 75% observed a single time. Source: CD4+ or CD8+ T cells sorted from blood, taken in a trial of the OX40 agonist ivuxolimab. The receptors come from an adult with an advanced solid tumor such as melanoma, head and neck, liver or kidney cancer.

This CDR3 reads CATSRDGQAYRDTQYF. The CDR3 DNA reads TGTGCCACCAGCAGAGATGGGCAGGCGTATAGAGATACGCAGTATTTT. V and J are TRBV15 and TRBJ2-3; unclear D gene. V was clipped by 0 bases and J by 5 bases, with 15 bases between them. Germline CDR1 and CDR2: LNHNV and YYDKDF (reference sequence). The CDR3 length is 16 residues.

This rearrangement joins TRBV30 to TRBJ1-1; D not certain. The V gene's germline CDR1 is GTSNPN and CDR2 SVGIG (reference sequence). CDR3 length: 15 amino acids. V gave up 5 bases and J gave up 1 base, with 17 bases separating them. CDR3 protein: CAWAEEGLPNTEAFF. The CDR3 nucleotides read TGTGCCTGGGCCGAAGAAGGACTGCCGAACACTGAAGCTTTCTTT.

This sequence joins TRBV5-4 and TRBJ1-2; a weak D match, TRBD1 (6 bases). This CDR3 has 13 amino acids. Germline lookup yields CDR1 SGHNT and CDR2 YYREEE (reference sequence). Trimming removed 3 bases at V and 2 bases at J, with 8 bases between. Here the CDR3 reads CASSWDTNYGYTF. CDR3 in DNA: TGTGCCAGCAGCTGGGACACCAACTATGGCTACACCTTC.

In DNA form, the CDR3 reads TGCGCCAGCAGTGATGGAGCAAACCTGGGGGATACGCAGTATTTT. It yields the protein CASSDGANLGDTQYF. The chain couples TRBV10-1 to TRBJ2-3; unclear D gene. CDR1 is WNHNN and CDR2 is SYGVQD in the germline V gene (reference sequence). The CDR3 is 15 residues long. V lost 3 bases, J lost 6 bases, and 16 bases lay in between.

The chain recombines TRBV7-2 with TRBJ1-4; the match to TRBD1 covers 7 bases. The V gene's germline CDR1 is SGHTA and CDR2 FQGNSA. The length of the CDR3 is 16 residues. V shed 1 base, J shed 5 bases, and the junction held 7 bases outside the gene matches. For the CDR3, the DNA is TGTGCCAGCAGCTTAGGGACCAGGGGGGCCAATGAAAAACTGTTTTTT. Its translation is CASSLGTRGANEKLFF.

The chain is built from TRBV7-2 and TRBJ2-7, with 7 nucleotides matching TRBD1. This CDR3 is built from 15 residues. Germline V lookup: CDR1 SGHTA, CDR2 FQGNSA. J lost 4 bases, V lost 5 bases, and 11 bases had no gene match. In DNA form, the CDR3 reads TGTGCCAGCAGCAACGGACAGGTGTGGTATTACGAGCAGTACTTC. It is translated as CASSNGQVWYYEQYF.

The chain links TRBV28 to TRBJ1-5; D unclear. The CDR3 is made up of 12 amino acids. The V gene's germline CDR1 is MDHEN and CDR2 SYDVKM. V was pared by 8 bases and J by 0 bases, with 5 bases between. CDR3 coding DNA: TGTGCCAGCCATGATAGCAATCAGCCCCAGCATTTT. Translated: CASHDSNQPQHF.

The chain joins TRBV30 to TRBJ1-1, with D possibly TRBD1 on 5 matching bases. Looked up from germline, CDR1 is GTSNPN and CDR2 is SVGIG (reference sequence). V shed 0 bases and J shed 1 base, with 9 bases lying between them. CDR3 length equals 14 residues. CDR3 protein: CAWSVRGGNTEAFF. CDR3 in DNA: TGTGCCTGGAGTGTACGGGGGGGGAACACTGAAGCTTTCTTT.

The chain recombines TRBV9 with TRBJ1-6; D gene unclear. Germline assignment: CDR1 SGDLS and CDR2 YYNGEE. Trimming stripped 0 bases from V and 7 bases from J, with 8 bases between. The CDR3 is 14 amino acids. DNA for the CDR3: TGTGCCAGCAGCGTAGATAGGACCAATTCACCCCTCCACTTT. Amino acids: CASSVDRTNSPLHF.

J is TRBJ1-5 and V is TRBV6-1; TRBD1 matches at 9 bases. The CDR3 contains 14 residues. The ends lost 5 bases at V and 9 bases at J; junction bases unmatched: 8. Germline values: CDR1 MNHNS, CDR2 SASEGT. The CDR3: CASSLRTGAPPQHF. The CDR3 DNA reads as TGTGCCAGCAGTCTCCGGACAGGGGCCCCGCCCCAGCATTTT.

This clone was found once. V gene TRBV29-1 combines with J gene TRBJ1-2; 9 bases match TRBD1. Looked up from germline, CDR1 is SQVTM and CDR2 is ANQGSEA. CDR3 length equals 13 residues. V shed 5 bases and J 3 bases; nucleotides not matched to a gene: 4. The CDR3 region has the DNA TGCAGCGTTAGGACAGGGGCGGACTATGGCTACACCTTC. Encoded protein: CSVRTGADYGYTF.

This clone was seen only once. This chain connects TRBV4-3 to TRBJ1-6, with a possible D match to TRBD1 (6 bases). CDR1 and CDR2 from the germline V gene are LGHNA and YSLEER. The CDR3 consists of 15 residues. With 4 bases removed from V and 7 bases from J, the gap between germline ends came to 14 bases. DNA of the CDR3: TGCGCCAGCAGCCTGGGAGTGCAGGGGAATTCACCCCTCCACTTT. It translates to CASSLGVQGNSPLHF.

The rearrangement joins TRBV5-5 to TRBJ1-5; D is unclear. This CDR3 comprises 15 residues. Deletions cut 0 bases from V and 1 base from J, with 8 bases between. Germline V CDR1 and CDR2: SGHKS, YYEKEE (reference sequence). CDR3 coding DNA: TGTGCCAGCAGCTTGGGTGGGTTGAGCAATCAGCCCCAGCATTTT. The encoded protein is CASSLGGLSNQPQHF.

This chain links TRBV7-3 with TRBJ2-2; TRBD1 matches at 10 bases. Germline V CDR1 and CDR2: SGHTA, FQGTGA. There are 14 residues in the CDR3. Losses at the gene ends were 4 bases for V and 4 bases for J; bases not matched to a gene: 0. CDR3 in amino acids: CASSWTGGTGELFF. The CDR3 bases are TGTGCCAGCAGCTGGACAGGGGGCACCGGGGAGCTGTTTTTT.

The CDR3 region is CASSLDRGFTDTQYF. The DNA of the CDR3 is TGCGCCAGCAGCTTGGACAGAGGGTTCACAGATACGCAGTATTTT. The chain combines TRBV5-1 with TRBJ2-3; D is perhaps TRBD2 (5 bases). The V gene's germline CDR1 is SGHRS and CDR2 YFSETQ. Trimming shortened V by 0 bases and J by 2 bases, and 10 bases separated the two germline ends. The CDR3 loop spans 15 amino acids.

J is TRBJ1-1 and V is TRBV11-2, with 7 bases matching TRBD1. Germline loops: CDR1 SGHAT, CDR2 FQNNGV. The CDR3 covers 14 residues. Trimming took 5 bases from V and 0 from J; bases not matched to a gene: 3. CDR3 residues: CASSQTGVNTEAFF. The CDR3, as DNA: TGTGCCAGCAGCCAAACAGGGGTGAACACTGAAGCTTTCTTT. Looking up the rest from reference TRBV11-2 and TRBJ1-1 gives the full variable domain: EAGVAQSPRYKIIEKRQSVAFWCNPISGHATLYWYQQILGQGPKLLIQFQNNGVVDDSQLPKDRFSAERLKGVDSTLKIQPAKLEDSAVYLCASSQTGVNTEAFFGQGTRLTVV.

The chain uses TRBV21-1 and TRBJ2-1; the table's D call of TRBD1 was not tested on the DNA. TRBV21-1 is a pseudogene locus. The CDR3 extends over 17 amino acids. The CDR3 region is CASSSHRQAPSYNEQFF. DNA for the CDR3: TGTGCCAGCAGCTCCCACCGACAGGCGCCCTCCTACAATGAGCAGTTCTTC.

The chain is built from TRBV7-2 and TRBJ2-1, with 11 positions matching TRBD2. V was pared by 5 bases and J by 8 bases, with 14 bases of the junction left unmatched. The CDR3 has 17 residues. CDR1 is SGHTA, CDR2 FQGNSA, per germline. The CDR3 reads CASSRVAGGQRLDEQFF. CDR3 nucleotides: TGTGCCAGCAGCCGCGTAGCGGGGGGGCAACGTCTTGATGAGCAGTTCTTC.

The chain carries TRBV2 and TRBJ2-7, with 9 bases aligning to TRBD1. Germline CDR1 reads SNHLY; CDR2 reads FYNNEI. The trim removed 5 bases at V and 5 bases at J, leaving 7 bases unmatched. CDR3 length equals 14 residues. CDR3 DNA: TGTGCCAGCAGTCCTACGACAGGGGGAGACGAGCAGTACTTC. The encoded protein is CASSPTTGGDEQYF. The whole variable domain, filled in from reference TRBV2 and TRBJ2-7, reads EPEVTQTPSHQVTQMGQEVILRCVPISNHLYFYWYRQILGQKVEFLVSFYNNEISEKSEIFDDQFSVERPDGSNFTLKIRSTKLEDSAMYFCASSPTTGGDEQYFGPGTRLTVT.

This clone was seen once. The gene calls are TRBV28 and TRBJ1-3, with D unclear. The CDR3 is 17 residues long. V lost 4 bases and J 0 bases, leaving 16 bases between the germline ends. Per the germline V gene, CDR1 is MDHEN and CDR2 is SYDVKM. The CDR3: CASSSSHGVRSGNTIYF. The DNA for the CDR3 is TGTGCCAGCAGTTCTTCCCATGGGGTCCGCTCTGGAAACACCATATATTTT. The whole variable domain, filled in from reference TRBV28 and TRBJ1-3, reads DVKVTQSSRYLVKRTGEKVFLECVQDMDHENMFWYRQDPGLGLRLIYFSYDVKMKEKGDIPEGYSVSREKKERFSLILESASTNQTSMYLCASSSSHGVRSGNTIYFGEGSWLTVV.

This chain connects TRBV14 to TRBJ1-5; D remains ambiguous. The CDR3 length is 13 residues. Per the germline V gene, CDR1 is SGHDN and CDR2 is FVKESK. Trimming removed 0 bases from V and 6 bases from J, with 6 bases in between. The CDR3 region has the DNA TGTGCCAGCAGCCAAGATCTGGGTCAGCCCCAGCATTTT. Protein sequence: CASSQDLGQPQHF.

This rearrangement joins TRBV18 to TRBJ2-7; 7 bases are shared with TRBD2. Germline lookup yields CDR1 KGHSH and CDR2 LQKENI. V was pared by 3 bases and J by 2 bases, with 4 bases of the junction left unmatched. The CDR3 has 14 amino acids. CDR3 sequence reads: CASSPRTSAYEQYF. The CDR3 nucleotides read TGTGCCAGCTCACCCCGGACTAGTGCCTACGAGCAGTACTTC.

The V call is TRBV11-1, the J call TRBJ1-1, with D unresolved. Looked up from germline, CDR1 is SGHAT and CDR2 is FQDESV (reference sequence). V shed 5 bases and J shed 11 bases, with 18 bases lying between them. The CDR3 is 13 residues long. CDR3 sequence reads: CASSQDGSAAAFF. CDR3 nucleotides: TGTGCCAGCAGCCAAGACGGATCTGCGGCCGCTTTCTTT.